This T cell receptor (beta chain) was documented in a study of cytomegalovirus exposure and HLA in healthy donors listed by TCRdb under 2017. In terms of the full investigation: In an earlier analysis of 587 of the donors, around 290 Gb of sequence data and approximately 100 million unique TCR beta sequences from about 179 million T cells were reported. An early release covering some 640 HLA-typed donors comprised roughly 300 gigabases of sequencing data and roughly 85 million unique TCR sequences. Among the approximately 400 genotyped donors, more than 70% belonged to the genetic ancestry cluster associated with self-reported Caucasian donors. The study was designed to test whether signatures of past pathogen exposure could be identified by cataloging public T cell receptors. Using immunosequencing, the study profiled T cell repertoires from fewer than 850 subjects and related those repertoires to cytomegalovirus serostatus. A separate validation cohort of roughly 130 different subjects was used in addition to the roughly 670-subject first cohort. To predict cytomegalovirus infection status, the study brought together high-throughput TCR immunosequencing, statistical association of individual TCRs with disease status, and machine learning. A later analysis re-analyzed previously published TCR beta repertoires from roughly 690 donors and added high-resolution HLA genotyping to study TCR occurrence patterns. Rather than using new phenotypic data, the later analysis identified candidate immune exposures from TCR beta sequences and from how often those sequences occurred across donors. An earlier analysis of some 500 of the donors applied high-throughput TCR beta sequencing to assess whether each TCR beta V gene segment acted as functional or pseudogenic. Donor age, sex, ethnicity and CMV serostatus were compiled alongside the repertoire data. A later genetic analysis used genome-wide SNP genotypes for about 55% of the 666 donors, treating that subset as a discovery cohort. Every repertoire in the discovery cohort had been generated on one and the same sequencing platform. HLA typing included class I and class II loci at four-digit resolution. Typing coverage varied by locus: roughly 629-640 donors for A, B, C, DRB1 and DQB1; under 550 for DQA1; 606 for DPA1; approximately 450 for DPB1. A handful of DR-DQ haplotypes were handled as single units for association and clustering because linkage in the cohort was strong. Among approximately 370 genotyped donors of the cohort, an average of about 240,000 unique TCR beta nucleotide sequences was sequenced per donor, of which roughly 17% were non-productive. The paper as a whole reports these results and caveats: An association between a missense DCLRE1C variant and V-gene and J-gene trimming of TCR beta chains was found in a later genetic analysis and replicated in an independent cohort. Strong co-occurrence of HLA alleles, especially DR and DQ, made assigning TCR associations to individual alleles difficult. In an earlier analysis of several hundred of the donors, most TCR beta V segments were observed in productive rearrangements about 90% or about 30% of the time, broadly matching IMGT annotations. A later genetic analysis reported fewer N-insertions in productive TCRs among donors in an Asian-associated ancestry cluster than the roughly 700-donor mean. Most TCR sequences were seen in very few donors, while some public TCRs were found in many individuals. In the study, 150 to 200 TCR beta chains were listed as associated with cytomegalovirus. Most CMV-associated TCR beta chains appeared to be HLA-restricted in a later analysis, and the HLA associations seemed to be driven largely by CMV exposure. A further reported finding was that TCR beta sequences accurately predicted the HLA-A and HLA-B alleles for most subjects in the first cohort. Because the 87-base-pair reads could not distinguish some IMGT-functional V segments, including TRBV6-2 and TRBV6-3, those segments were excluded. According to a later analysis, parvovirus B19, influenza, CMV and Epstein-Barr virus appeared linked to several top co-occurrence clusters. Specific HLA alleles were associated with 15,000 to 20,000 TCR beta sequences at a false discovery rate of 0.05 in a later analysis. The classifier was reported to diagnose cytomegalovirus status with high specificity and sensitivity in both the original and validation cohorts. Presence/absence analyses assumed roughly uniform sequencing depth across donors, an assumption that may not hold. For the cohort, immune exposure information was limited to CMV serostatus. In a later analysis, HLA-associated TCR beta chains showed more clonal expansion and lower generation probabilities than non-associated chains that were equally common. In vitro tests confirmed that three of the cytomegalovirus-associated TCR beta chains recognize cytomegalovirus antigens. Only TCR beta chains were sequenced in this cohort, and the absence of alpha or paired-chain data limited detectable features. Because HLA typing was missing for some donors at each locus, association tests included only the typed subset. The authors suggested that the approach could potentially be extended to other disease states and immunological phenotypes. Linkage disequilibrium might explain the correlated functional status among segregating V segments, but an unknown experimental factor could not be ruled out. A group of highly shared sequence variants was considered likely to be a technical artifact of the sequencing pipeline. Because counts were too low, under 20 rarely observed V segments, including chromosome 9 orphons, were left out of the earlier analysis of 587 of the donors. A later analysis found that TCR association rates varied across HLA loci, with DRB1 alleles showing the most associated TCRs and HLA-C alleles the fewest.

In regard to this clone: It has no known antigen specificity. The input lacks base qualities; no much larger clone sits a single base away.

V loses 11 bases of germline sequence and J loses 8 bases, and the interval between the two ends is 21 bases. The CDR3, from cysteine to phenylalanine, totals 14 residues. Kept here is only the CDR3 DNA, which spans 42 bases and is read in frame from base 1. From a lookup of the germline V gene, CDR1 and CDR2 are SGHVT and SQSDAQ. The cohort comprised some 700 healthy bone marrow donors. At the time of sampling, every cohort member was nominally healthy, though immune exposures that went unrecorded were likely present. The donor tested CMV seronegative, placing the donor among the 352 seronegative members of the cohort. A peripheral blood sample was provided by each donor, and peripheral blood mononuclear cells were used for TCR beta sequencing. Genomic DNA extraction from the blood cell samples was performed with the Qiagen DNeasy Blood Extraction Kit. Receptors were amplified or captured by the immunoSEQ multiplex PCR assay. For the multiplex PCR, a mixture combining 60 forward primers for TCR Vbeta segments and 13 reverse primers for TCR Jbeta segments was used. The CDR3 region of rearranged TCR beta genes was amplified from genomic DNA by a multiplex PCR assay. The amplified TCR beta libraries were sequenced on the Illumina HiSeq System as 87-base-pair reads. On the study's bioinformatics: A later analysis tallied 75 million to 85 million unique TCR beta chains across the 640 or so repertoires, and about 12 million of those chains were shared by two or more donors. To remove PCR and sequencing errors, raw reads were error-corrected and collapsed into unique sequences using a nearest-neighbor algorithm that merged closely related sequences. Alignment of CDR3 sequences to IMGT reference sequences was used to assign V, D and J gene segments. Each retained sequence needed at least a six-nucleotide match to both a V gene segment and a J gene segment. Rearrangements were classified as productive when the CDR3 lacked stop codons and remained in frame with V and J, and all other rearrangements were classified as non-productive. Following IMGT convention, CDR3 was defined as the stretch from the second conserved V-encoded cysteine up to the conserved J-encoded phenylalanine. Sequences without an unambiguous match to a single V gene segment were excluded from the earlier analysis of several hundred of the donors. An earlier analysis of several hundred of the donors called V segments functional above 56.7% productive rearrangements and segregating when the between-donor standard deviation exceeded 5%. A statistical classification framework was built for diagnosing cytomegalovirus status from the catalog of TCR beta chain sequences. In a later analysis, TCR nucleotide sequences were compared against IMGT/GENE-DB human TR gene sequences so that V and J genes could be assigned. A later analysis assigned CDR3 sequences and most-parsimonious VDJ recombination scenarios with the TCRdist pipeline. In a later analysis, each TCR beta chain was defined by its CDR3 amino acid sequence together with its V-gene family, and reads without a unique V-gene family were excluded. In a later analysis, approximately 590 highly shared, low-generation-probability nucleotide sequences were removed to address suspected cross-contamination and a sequencing artifact. A later analysis calculated a clonal expansion index for each public chain from normalized within-repertoire ranks of inferred template counts. A later analysis computed generation probabilities with a VDJ recombination model fitted to out-of-frame rearrangements, and checked the results against IGoR. A later analysis scored TCR-TCR, TCR-HLA and TCR-CMV co-occurrence with hypergeometric tests, applying a repertoire-size bias correction to TCR pairs. To estimate false discovery rates, a later analysis permuted the HLA or CMV assignments 20 times. In a later analysis, co-occurring TCRs were grouped using DBSCAN, and TCRdist sequence similarity was added for clustering within HLA-allele-positive subsets. For co-occurrence clustering, repertoires with fewer than 30,000 or more than 120,000 public chains were excluded, along with four or five repertoires with anomalous nucleotide sharing. TCRdb provides this immuneACCESS table in a form limited to in-frame rearrangements. Some clones are lacking; in checked studies, under half of them reflect an unresolved V gene, and why the rest are absent is not known. D and trimming come from the DNA, and the V and J calls and clone size come from that table. Counted in this sample were fewer than 95,000 clones; 65% to 80% of them appeared once. The ten largest account for over 3% of the sample.

Recombination connected TRBV7-4 to TRBJ1-4, with the D gene call left open. Sequenced sample: PBMCs. This receptor was taken from a man in his forties in good health and CMV-seronegative. In nucleotide form, the sequence is TGTGCCGCGATGGTACGGACTAAGGGAGAAAAACTGTTTTTT. The encoded protein is CAAMVRTKGEKLFF.